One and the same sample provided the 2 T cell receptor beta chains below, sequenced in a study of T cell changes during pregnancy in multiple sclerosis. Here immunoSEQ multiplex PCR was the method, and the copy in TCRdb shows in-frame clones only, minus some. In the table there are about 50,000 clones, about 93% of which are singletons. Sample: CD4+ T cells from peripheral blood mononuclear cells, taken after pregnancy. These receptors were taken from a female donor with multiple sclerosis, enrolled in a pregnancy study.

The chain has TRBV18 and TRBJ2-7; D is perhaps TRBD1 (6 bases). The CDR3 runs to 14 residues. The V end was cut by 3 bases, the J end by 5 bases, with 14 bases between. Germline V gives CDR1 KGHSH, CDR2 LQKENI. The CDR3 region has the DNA TGTGCCAGCTCACCCCGGGACATGCAAAACGAGCAGTACTTC. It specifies CASSPRDMQNEQYF.

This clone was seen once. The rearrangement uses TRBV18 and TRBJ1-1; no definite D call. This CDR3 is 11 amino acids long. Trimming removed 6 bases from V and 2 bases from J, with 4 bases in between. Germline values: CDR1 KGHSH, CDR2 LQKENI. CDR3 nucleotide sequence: TGTGCCAGCTCCCTCAACACTGAAGCTTTCTTT. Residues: CASSLNTEAFF.